This T cell receptor (beta chain) was captured by sequencing in a study of blood T cell repertoires in COVID-19. J was trimmed by 3 bases and V by 5 bases; bases with no gene match: 13. The CDR3 loop spans 18 amino acids. Germline loops: CDR1 SEHNR, CDR2 FQNEAQ (reference sequence). Using immunoSEQ multiplex PCR, the repertoire was profiled, and TCRdb retains in-frame clones only, with some absent. The sample includes 340,000 or so clones, approximately 83% of them seen just once. The table lists this clone with a few counts. Material: PBMCs or T cells enriched from blood (not recorded which). The clonotype was recovered from a woman aged 40 to 50 with acute COVID-19. The V call is TRBV7-9, the J call TRBJ1-2; 12 bases align to TRBD1. CDR3 nucleotides: TGTGCCAGCAGCCCTAACCCGGGACAGGGGGCTATTTACTATGGCTACACCTTC. Amino acid sequence: CASSPNPGQGAIYYGYTF.